This T cell receptor (beta chain) was captured in a study of PD-1 blockade in classical Hodgkin lymphoma. All patients experienced relapse after autologous stem cell transplantation, and brentuximab vedotin exposure was variable. Some clones are missing from TCRdb's copy, which holds only in-frame ones; the method was immunoSEQ multiplex PCR. The repertoire holds about 85,000 clones, with approximately 91% as singletons. V lost 4 bases and J lost 6, with 14 bases in between. CDR3 size: 14 residues. Germline CDR1 is SGHKS and CDR2 is YYEKEE (reference sequence). The rearrangement links TRBV5-5 to TRBJ1-5; D is perhaps TRBD1 (6 bases). This clonotype was sampled from a human donor with classical Hodgkin lymphoma. Material: peripheral blood mononuclear cells (PBMCs), obtained before the second cycle of nivolumab. The CDR3 DNA is TGTGCCAGCAGCCCCCGAGGGGGGAGTCAGCCCCAGCATTTT. Its translation: CASSPRGGSQPQHF.